Following are 5 T cell receptor beta chains from one sample sequenced in a study of human T cells and chemical hapten exposure. The time point denotes: healthy volunteer bleed at 2 weeks. The authors extracted total RNA from unfractionated whole blood. TCRdb re-analysed the RACE reads in MiXCR, keeping a single row per CDR3 protein. This table has some 93,000 distinct CDR3 sequences, about 10% appearing once. What was sequenced was whole blood. The source is a female donor in good health. Some clones in this sample may be carry-over from other donors' samples.

This chain connects TRBV7-9 to TRBJ2-3, with a weak D call TRBD2 (6 bases). The CDR3 is 14 amino acids. V dropped 4 bases and J dropped 2 bases, with 10 bases sitting between them. Germline loops: CDR1 SEHNR, CDR2 FQNEAQ (reference sequence). As DNA, the CDR3 is TGTGCCAGCAGCTACACGGGGGTCACAGATACGCAGTATTTT. It encodes CASSYTGVTDTQYF.

This clonotype was counted at least ten times. The rearrangement uses TRBV3-1 and TRBJ2-1; D possibly corresponds to TRBD2 (6 bases). In germline, CDR1 is LGHDT, CDR2 YNNKEL (reference sequence). Trimming removed 0 bases at V and 2 bases at J, with 8 bases between. CDR3 length: 15 amino acids. Here the CDR3 DNA reads TGTGCCAGCAGCCAAGATACTAGCCCCTACAATGAGCAGTTCTTC. It translates to CASSQDTSPYNEQFF.

This clonotype came up a few times. The chain uses TRBV9 and TRBJ2-1; 8 positions agree with TRBD2. Trimming at V came to 0 bases and at J to 10 bases, leaving 9 bases not matched to a gene. This CDR3 is built from 15 residues. The V gene's germline CDR1 is SGDLS and CDR2 YYNGEE. DNA of the CDR3: TGTGCCAGCAGCGTAGGAGATAGCGGGAAGGTGGAGCAGTTCTTC. It yields the protein CASSVGDSGKVEQFF.

The chain recombines TRBV6-5 with TRBJ2-3, with 11 bases fitting TRBD1. Germline V gene lookup returns CDR1 MNHEY and CDR2 SVGAGI. This CDR3 comprises 15 residues. Trimming at V came to 6 bases and at J to 4 bases, leaving 6 bases not matched to a gene. The CDR3 bases are TGTGCCAGCAGCCCTGGACAGGGGGCGGCAGATACGCAGTATTTT. As protein: CASSPGQGAADTQYF.

In its sample, this clonotype was seen many times. CDR3: CSVLAGVGEQFF. CDR3 coding DNA: TGCAGCGTTTTGGCGGGGGTTGGTGAGCAGTTCTTC. The chain joins TRBV29-1 to TRBJ2-1, with 7 bases lining up with TRBD2. V lost 5 bases to trimming and J lost 9 bases; unmatched junction nucleotides: 7. Germline V lookup: CDR1 SQVTM, CDR2 ANQGSEA. CDR3 length: 12 residues.